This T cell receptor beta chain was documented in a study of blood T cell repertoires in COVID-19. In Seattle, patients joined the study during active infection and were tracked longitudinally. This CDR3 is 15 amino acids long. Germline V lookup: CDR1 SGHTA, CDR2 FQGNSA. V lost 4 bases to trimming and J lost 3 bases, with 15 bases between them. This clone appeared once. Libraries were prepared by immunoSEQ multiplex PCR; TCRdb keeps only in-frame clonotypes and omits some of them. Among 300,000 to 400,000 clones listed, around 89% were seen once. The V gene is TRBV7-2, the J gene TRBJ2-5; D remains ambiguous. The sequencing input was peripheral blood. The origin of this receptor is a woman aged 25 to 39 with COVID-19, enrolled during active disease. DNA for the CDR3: TGTGCCAGCAGCTCACATCCCGTACAAAAAGAGACCCAGTACTTC. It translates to CASSSHPVQKETQYF.